Detailed here is one TCR beta chain. The sample originates from a study of tumor T cells in aggressive B-cell lymphoma. Clones were read by immunoSEQ multiplex PCR, and TCRdb kept only the in-frame ones, dropping some. The profile covers 8,000 to 9,500 clones, with about 85% appearing a single time and 3.4% taken by the ten largest. This CDR3 region has 13 residues. Trimming cost V 8 bases and J 5 bases; bases outside gene matches: 8. The germline gives CDR1 KGHSH, CDR2 LQKENI. Specimen: tumor tissue. The chain combines TRBV18 with TRBJ1-2; 7 bases are a match to TRBD1. The receptor comes from an adult with diffuse large B cell lymphoma. For the CDR3, the DNA is TGTGCCAGCGCACTAGGGACAGCATATGGCTACACCTTC. Translating gives CASALGTAYGYTF.